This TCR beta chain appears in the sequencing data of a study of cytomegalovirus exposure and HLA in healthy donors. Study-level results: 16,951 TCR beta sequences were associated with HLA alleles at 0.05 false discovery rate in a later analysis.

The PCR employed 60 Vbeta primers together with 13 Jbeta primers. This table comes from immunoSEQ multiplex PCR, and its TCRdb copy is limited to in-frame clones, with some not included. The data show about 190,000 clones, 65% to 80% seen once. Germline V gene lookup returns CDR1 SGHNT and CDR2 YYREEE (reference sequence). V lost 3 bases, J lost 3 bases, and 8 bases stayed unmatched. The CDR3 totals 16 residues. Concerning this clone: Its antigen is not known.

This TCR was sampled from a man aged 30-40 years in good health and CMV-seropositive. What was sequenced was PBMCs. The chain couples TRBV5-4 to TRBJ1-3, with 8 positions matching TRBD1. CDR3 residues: CASSSPGQAIGNTIYF. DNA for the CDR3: TGTGCCAGCAGCTCCCCGGGACAGGCAATTGGAAACACCATATATTTT. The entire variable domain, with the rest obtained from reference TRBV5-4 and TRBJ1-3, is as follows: ETGVTQSPTHLIKTRGQQVTLRCSSQSGHNTVSWYQQALGQGPQFIFQYYREEENGRGNFPPRFSGLQFPNYSSELNVNALELDDSALYLCASSSPGQAIGNTIYFGEGSWLTVV.